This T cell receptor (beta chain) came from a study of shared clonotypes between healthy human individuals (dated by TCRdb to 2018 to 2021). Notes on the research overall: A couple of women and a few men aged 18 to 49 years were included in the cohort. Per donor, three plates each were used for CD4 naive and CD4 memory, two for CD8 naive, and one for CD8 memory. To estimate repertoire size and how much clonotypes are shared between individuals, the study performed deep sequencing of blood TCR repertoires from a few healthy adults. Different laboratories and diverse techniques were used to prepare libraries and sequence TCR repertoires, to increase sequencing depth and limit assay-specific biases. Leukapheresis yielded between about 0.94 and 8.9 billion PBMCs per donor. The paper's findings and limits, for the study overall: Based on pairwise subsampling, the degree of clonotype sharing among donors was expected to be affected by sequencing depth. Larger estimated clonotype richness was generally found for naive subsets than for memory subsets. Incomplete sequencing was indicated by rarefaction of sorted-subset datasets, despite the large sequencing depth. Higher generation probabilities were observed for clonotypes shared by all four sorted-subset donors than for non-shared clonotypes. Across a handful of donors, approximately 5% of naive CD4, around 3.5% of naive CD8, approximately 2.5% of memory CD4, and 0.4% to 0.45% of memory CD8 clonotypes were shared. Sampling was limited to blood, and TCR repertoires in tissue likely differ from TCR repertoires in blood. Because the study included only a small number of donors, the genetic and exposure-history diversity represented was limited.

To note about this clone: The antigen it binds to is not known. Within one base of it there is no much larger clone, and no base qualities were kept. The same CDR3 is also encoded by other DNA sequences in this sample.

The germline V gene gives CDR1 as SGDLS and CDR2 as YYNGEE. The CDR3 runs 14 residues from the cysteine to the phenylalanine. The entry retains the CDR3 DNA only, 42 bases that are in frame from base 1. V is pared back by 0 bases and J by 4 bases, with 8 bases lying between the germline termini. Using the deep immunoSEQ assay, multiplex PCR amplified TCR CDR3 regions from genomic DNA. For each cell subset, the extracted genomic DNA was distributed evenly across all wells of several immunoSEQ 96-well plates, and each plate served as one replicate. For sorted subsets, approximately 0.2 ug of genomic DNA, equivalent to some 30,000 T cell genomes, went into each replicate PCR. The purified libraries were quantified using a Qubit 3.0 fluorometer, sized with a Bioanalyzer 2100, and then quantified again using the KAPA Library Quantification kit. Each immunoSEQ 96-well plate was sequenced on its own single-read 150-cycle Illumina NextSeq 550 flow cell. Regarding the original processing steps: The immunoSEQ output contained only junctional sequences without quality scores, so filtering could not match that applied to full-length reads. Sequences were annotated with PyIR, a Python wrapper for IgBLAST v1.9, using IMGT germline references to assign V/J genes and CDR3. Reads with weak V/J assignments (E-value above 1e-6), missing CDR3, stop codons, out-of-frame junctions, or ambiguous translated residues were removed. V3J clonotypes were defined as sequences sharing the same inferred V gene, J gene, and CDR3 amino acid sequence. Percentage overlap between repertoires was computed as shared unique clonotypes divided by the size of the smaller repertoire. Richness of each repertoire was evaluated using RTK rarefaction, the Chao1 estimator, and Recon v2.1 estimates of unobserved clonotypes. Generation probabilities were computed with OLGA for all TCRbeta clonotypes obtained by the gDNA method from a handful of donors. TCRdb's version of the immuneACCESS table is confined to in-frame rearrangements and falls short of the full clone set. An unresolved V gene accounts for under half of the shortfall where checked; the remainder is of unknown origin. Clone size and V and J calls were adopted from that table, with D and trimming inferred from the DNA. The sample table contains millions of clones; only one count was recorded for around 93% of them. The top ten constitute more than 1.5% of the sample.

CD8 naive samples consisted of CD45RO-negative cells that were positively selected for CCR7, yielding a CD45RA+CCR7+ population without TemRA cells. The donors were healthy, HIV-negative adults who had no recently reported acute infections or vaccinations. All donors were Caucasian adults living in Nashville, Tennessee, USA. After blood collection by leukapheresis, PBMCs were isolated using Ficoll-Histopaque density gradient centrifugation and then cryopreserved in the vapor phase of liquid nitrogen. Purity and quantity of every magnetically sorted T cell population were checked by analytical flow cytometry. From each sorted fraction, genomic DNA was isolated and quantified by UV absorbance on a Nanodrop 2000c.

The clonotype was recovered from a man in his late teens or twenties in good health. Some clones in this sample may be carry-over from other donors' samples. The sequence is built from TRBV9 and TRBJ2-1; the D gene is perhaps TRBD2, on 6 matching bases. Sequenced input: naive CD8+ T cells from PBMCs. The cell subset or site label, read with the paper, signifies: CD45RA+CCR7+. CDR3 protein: CASSVGGNYNEQFF. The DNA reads TGTGCCAGCAGCGTAGGCGGGAATTACAATGAGCAGTTCTTC.